One sample yielded the 32 T cell receptor beta chains listed below, sequenced in a study of shared clonotypes between healthy human individuals. Measured with immunoSEQ multiplex PCR; TCRdb has only the in-frame clones, and not every one. The table lists 490,000 or so clones, about 82% of them singletons. The sample comprised PBMCs. These receptors were taken from a woman aged 40 to 50 in good health. Some clones in this sample may be carry-over from other donors' samples.

V is TRBV6-1 and J is TRBJ1-5; no clear D gene. Per the germline V gene, CDR1 is MNHNS and CDR2 is SASEGT. The length of the CDR3 is 15 residues. Trimming took 1 base from V and 4 from J, leaving 11 bases between them. The CDR3 is CASSEVVGANQPQHF. The CDR3 DNA is TGTGCCAGCAGTGAAGTTGTAGGAGCGAATCAGCCCCAGCATTTT.

The chain employs TRBV7-2 and TRBJ1-3; D is unresolved. CDR3 length: 14 residues. Trimming stripped 8 bases from V and 0 bases from J, with 11 bases between. Germline CDR1 and CDR2: SGHTA and FQGNSA. CDR3 region: CASGPLSSGNTIYF. The CDR3 DNA reads as TGTGCCAGCGGGCCCCTGAGCTCTGGAAACACCATATATTTT. The full variable domain, completed using reference TRBV7-2 and TRBJ1-3, is GAGVSQSPSNKVTEKGKDVELRCDPISGHTALYWYRQSLGQGLEFLIYFQGNSAPDKSGLPSDRFSAERTGGSVSTLTIQRTQQEDSAVYLCASGPLSSGNTIYFGEGSWLTVV.

This clone was detected a few times. The chain links TRBV5-6 to TRBJ2-2; 8 bases fit TRBD1. CDR1 is SGHDT, CDR2 YYEEEE, per germline. This CDR3 comprises 13 residues. V gave up 3 bases and J gave up 7 bases; unmatched junction bases: 2. The CDR3: CASSWTGSGELFF. The CDR3, as DNA: TGTGCCAGCAGCTGGACAGGGAGCGGGGAGCTGTTTTTT.

The sample holds many counts of this clone. The chain couples TRBV4-2 to TRBJ2-3, with D perhaps being TRBD1 or TRBD2 (5 bases each). The V gene lost 1 base and the J gene lost 11 bases, with 22 bases spanning the gap. There are 16 residues in the CDR3. Germline-derived CDR1 and CDR2 are LGHNA and YNFKEQ. CDR3 loop: CASSQAGWSGGWGQYF. CDR3 in DNA: TGTGCCAGCAGCCAAGCGGGGTGGAGTGGGGGATGGGGGCAGTATTTT.

This clone showed up just a few times. The rearrangement uses TRBV5-5 and TRBJ2-3; weak D call: TRBD1 (6 bases). Germline lookup yields CDR1 SGHKS and CDR2 YYEKEE (reference sequence). The CDR3 contains 14 residues. Trimming left V 0 bases short and J 2 bases short, with 7 bases between. CDR3 coding DNA: TGTGCCAGCAGCTTGGACAGGGCCACAGATACGCAGTATTTT. Translation: CASSLDRATDTQYF.

This chain joins TRBV5-1 and TRBJ1-4, with D tentatively TRBD1 (6 bases). The CDR3 spans 15 residues. Trimming removed 5 bases at V and 6 bases at J, with 17 bases between. Germline V gene sequence: CDR1 SGHRS, CDR2 YFSETQ. In DNA form, the CDR3 reads TGCGCCAGCAGTATGTCCGTTCGGACAGATGAAAAACTGTTTTTT. This translates into CASSMSVRTDEKLFF.

The V call is TRBV13, the J call TRBJ2-7, with D hard to call. The CDR3 is made up of 13 amino acids. Between the trimmed V and J ends, which lost 0 bases and 0 bases, there was a span of 3 bases. Germline assignment: CDR1 PRHDT and CDR2 FYEKMQ (reference sequence). For the CDR3, the DNA is TGTGCCAGCAGCTTAGGATTCTCCTACGAGCAGTACTTC. This encodes CASSLGFSYEQYF.

The J gene is TRBJ1-5, the V gene TRBV18; weak D call: TRBD1 (6 bases). The CDR3 is 19 amino acids. Per germline, CDR1 KGHSH and CDR2 LQKENI. Trimming removed 6 bases from V and 2 bases from J, with 26 bases in between. The CDR3 region is CASSPLPGDKSGRNQPQHF. The CDR3 bases are TGTGCCAGCTCCCCGCTTCCCGGGGACAAATCAGGACGCAATCAGCCCCAGCATTTT.

The CDR3 loop reads CASSLEFGQGSGEQYF. The CDR3 DNA reads TGTGCCAGCAGTTTAGAGTTCGGGCAGGGCAGCGGCGAGCAGTACTTC. The chain recombines TRBV28 with TRBJ2-7; D assignment may be TRBD1 or TRBD2 (5 bases each). Germline V gives CDR1 MDHEN, CDR2 SYDVKM. V was clipped by 2 bases and J by 6 bases, with 20 bases between them. This CDR3 has 16 residues.

The chain combines TRBV10-3 with TRBJ1-1; D may be TRBD1 (6 bases). The germline CDR1 and CDR2 sequences are ENHRY and SYGVKD. This CDR3 comprises 13 residues. Deletions cut 4 bases from V and 4 bases from J, with 10 bases between. The CDR3 bases are TGTGCCATCAGTGGGCCGGGGGCCACTGAAGCTTTCTTT. Its translation: CAISGPGATEAFF.

Written as DNA, the CDR3 is TGTGCCAGCAGCCCAAGAGGGTCTTCGGGTGAAAAACTGTTTTTT. Translated, it gives CASSPRGSSGEKLFF. The J gene is TRBJ1-4, the V gene TRBV16; no clear D gene. This CDR3 region has 15 residues. The V end lost 4 bases, the J end lost 7 bases, and 16 bases lay between the germline ends. CDR1 and CDR2 from the germline V gene are KGHSY and FQNENV. The full variable domain, with the rest looked up from reference TRBV16 and TRBJ1-4, is GEEVAQTPKHLVRGEGQKAKLYCAPIKGHSYVFWYQQVLKNEFKFLISFQNENVFDETGMPKERFSAKCLPNSPCSLEIQATKLEDSAVYFCASSPRGSSGEKLFFGSGTQLSVL.

This clone showed up just a few times. At the DNA level, this CDR3 is encoded by other sequences in the same sample as well. The chain carries TRBV5-1 and TRBJ2-1; 7 nucleotides line up with TRBD2. V shed 0 bases and J 5 bases; nucleotides not matched to a gene: 5. Germline CDR1 reads SGHRS; CDR2 reads YFSETQ. The CDR3 has 15 amino acids. CDR3 nucleotide sequence: TGCGCCAGCAGCTTGGCGGCTAGCGGTGACAATGAGCAGTTCTTC. This encodes CASSLAASGDNEQFF. The entire variable domain, with the rest obtained from reference TRBV5-1 and TRBJ2-1, is as follows: KAGVTQTPRYLIKTRGQQVTLSCSPISGHRSVSWYQQTPGQGLQFLFEYFSETQRNKGNFPGRFSGRQFSNSRSEMNVSTLELGDSALYLCASSLAASGDNEQFFGPGTRLTVL.

This rearrangement joins TRBV4-3 to TRBJ1-2; 9 nucleotides align to TRBD1. The CDR3 contains 15 residues. Germline V CDR1 and CDR2: LGHNA, YSLEER. V trimming: 6 bases; J trimming: 1 base; junction bases outside the gene matches: 6. The CDR3 protein is CASRQTGGGNYGYTF. CDR3 DNA sequence: TGCGCCAGCAGACAGACAGGGGGAGGTAACTATGGCTACACCTTC.

The rearrangement links TRBV5-1 to TRBJ2-5; TRBD2 might be the D (5 bases). The V end lost 6 bases, the J end lost 5 bases, and 20 bases lay between the germline ends. The CDR3 is made up of 15 amino acids. Per germline, CDR1 SGHRS and CDR2 YFSETQ. The CDR3 spells CASTPSTRQMETQYF. As DNA, the CDR3 is TGCGCCAGCACACCGTCCACTAGGCAGATGGAGACCCAGTACTTC.

The chain carries TRBV6-6 and TRBJ1-2, with a possible D match to TRBD1 (6 bases). Trimming pared 2 bases from V and 3 bases from J, leaving 10 bases between. The germline CDR1 and CDR2 sequences are MNHNY and SVGAGI (reference sequence). CDR3 length: 14 residues. This CDR3 is CASSYISGDYGYTF. CDR3 DNA: TGTGCCAGCAGTTACATTTCAGGGGACTATGGCTACACCTTC.

The V call is TRBV7-8, the J call TRBJ2-6; D is uncertain. The last part of the DNA fits TRBJ2-7 better; the J call may be wrong. The germline V gene encodes CDR1 SGHVS and CDR2 FQNEAQ. The CDR3 consists of 15 residues. The CDR3 here is CASSFLRYSPYEQYF. For the CDR3, the DNA is TGTGCCAGCAGTTTCCTCCGCTACTCACCCTACGAGCAGTACTTC.

On this clone: This may arise from a read error, as a much more abundant clone is one base away. This CDR3 is also generated by other DNA sequences in the sample. The rearrangement links TRBV18 to TRBJ2-5; D assignment may be TRBD1 or TRBD2 (5 bases each). The CDR3 loop spans 13 amino acids. Germline V gene data show CDR1 as KGHSH and CDR2 as LQKENI. DNA for the CDR3: TGCGCCAGCTCACCCAGGGACGGGGAGACCCAGTACTTC. Its translation is CASSPRDGETQYF.

The gene calls are TRBV7-9 and TRBJ1-1, with D unresolved. This CDR3 contains 14 residues. Trimming stripped 2 bases from V and 1 base from J, with 8 bases between. CDR1 is SEHNR and CDR2 is FQNEAQ in the germline V gene (reference sequence). CDR3 protein: CASSLQEPNTEAFF. CDR3 sequence (DNA): TGTGCCAGCAGCTTACAGGAACCGAACACTGAAGCTTTCTTT.

This sequence joins TRBV4-1 and TRBJ2-1, with D possibly being TRBD1 or TRBD2 (7 bases each). Trimming pared 4 bases from V and 7 bases from J, leaving 20 bases between. Per the germline V gene, CDR1 is MGHRA and CDR2 is YSYEKL. The CDR3 has 16 residues. The DNA of the CDR3 is TGCGCCAGCAGCCCCCAGGGGGGGATTCGGCGGAATGAGCAGTTCTTC. As protein: CASSPQGGIRRNEQFF.

To note about this clone: This CDR3 is also generated by other DNA sequences in the sample. The J gene is TRBJ2-5, the V gene TRBV7-2; D uncertain. Germline loops: CDR1 SGHTA, CDR2 FQGNSA. The CDR3 runs 12 residues. Deletions cut 2 bases from V and 5 bases from J, with 6 bases between. The CDR3 is CASSLNRETQYF. CDR3 coding DNA: TGTGCCAGCAGCTTAAATAGGGAGACCCAGTACTTC.

CDR3 sequence reads: CASSPLVGLAGGGTQYF. The CDR3 nucleotides are TGCGCCAGCAGCCCACTAGTGGGACTAGCGGGCGGTGGGACCCAGTACTTC. The rearrangement uses TRBV4-1 and TRBJ2-5; 12 bases align to TRBD2. The CDR3 is 17 amino acids. CDR1 is MGHRA and CDR2 is YSYEKL in the germline V gene. After removal of 4 bases from V and 7 bases from J, the junction contained 13 bases not matched to a gene.

V is TRBV2 and J is TRBJ2-7; D gene ambiguous. CDR3 length: 13 amino acids. Trimming removed 11 bases from V and 1 base from J, with 15 bases in between. Looked up from germline, CDR1 is SNHLY and CDR2 is FYNNEI. In nucleotides, the CDR3 is TGTGCCTCGAATGATCAGTATTCCTACGAGCAGTACTTC. It codes for CASNDQYSYEQYF. Drawing the rest from reference TRBV2 and TRBJ2-7, the complete variable domain is EPEVTQTPSHQVTQMGQEVILRCVPISNHLYFYWYRQILGQKVEFLVSFYNNEISEKSEIFDDQFSVERPDGSNFTLKIRSTKLEDSAMYFCASNDQYSYEQYFGPGTRLTVT.

This sequence joins TRBV6-1 and TRBJ2-6; D is unresolved. Looked up from germline, CDR1 is MNHNS and CDR2 is SASEGT. This CDR3 is built from 13 residues. Trimming shortened V by 7 bases and J by 4 bases, and 8 bases separated the two germline ends. CDR3 residues: CASKGFGANVLTF. In DNA form, the CDR3 reads TGTGCCAGCAAAGGTTTCGGGGCCAACGTCCTGACTTTC.

This chain joins TRBV7-3 and TRBJ2-1, with TRBD2 matching 11 bases. Germline V gene lookup returns CDR1 SGHTA and CDR2 FQGTGA. The CDR3 spans 16 residues. Germline trimming cut 4 bases from V and 6 bases from J; bases unmatched to any gene: 8. The DNA of the CDR3 is TGTGCCAGCAGCTCAGCTGGGACTAGCGGCTTCAATGAGCAGTTCTTC. It specifies CASSSAGTSGFNEQFF. Full variable domain (missing parts from reference TRBV7-3 and TRBJ2-1): GAGVSQTPSNKVTEKGKYVELRCDPISGHTALYWYRQSLGQGPEFLIYFQGTGAADDSGLPNDRFFAVRPEGSVSTLKIQRTERGDSAVYLCASSSAGTSGFNEQFFGPGTRLTVL.

The chain joins TRBV19 to TRBJ1-5; D remains ambiguous. V dropped 5 bases and J dropped 6 bases, with 14 bases sitting between them. This CDR3 spans 14 amino acids. The germline CDR1 and CDR2 sequences are LNHDA and SQIVND (reference sequence). This chain's CDR3 is CASSLLQVGQPQHF. The CDR3 nucleotides are TGTGCCAGTAGTCTACTTCAGGTGGGTCAGCCCCAGCATTTT.

The table lists this clone with a count of one. The chain uses TRBV6-1 and TRBJ2-3; no clear D gene. The CDR3 is 13 residues long. The V end lost 2 bases, the J end lost 4 bases, and 7 bases lay between the germline ends. From germline, CDR1 is MNHNS and CDR2 SASEGT. The CDR3 reads CASSESGPDTQYF. CDR3 DNA: TGTGCCAGCAGTGAATCAGGCCCAGATACGCAGTATTTT.

The V gene is TRBV7-2, the J gene TRBJ2-7; TRBD1 is a possible D gene (6 bases). Trimming took 6 bases from V and 3 from J, leaving 18 bases between them. This CDR3 is built from 15 residues. Germline V gene lookup returns CDR1 SGHTA and CDR2 FQGNSA. The CDR3 spells CASSPLDRRVYEQYF. CDR3 coding DNA: TGTGCCAGCAGTCCTCTAGACAGGAGAGTCTACGAGCAGTACTTC.

The chain couples TRBV27 to TRBJ2-2, with 7 bases identical to TRBD2. Germline assignment: CDR1 MNHEY and CDR2 SMNVEV (reference sequence). CDR3 size: 16 residues. V lost 4 bases, J lost 5 bases, and 10 bases stayed unmatched. CDR3 nucleotide sequence: TGTGCCAGCAGTTCCCTGGCGGGACTACTTACCGGGGAGCTGTTTTTT. Its translation: CASSSLAGLLTGELFF.

The V gene is TRBV6-5, the J gene TRBJ1-6; a weak D match, TRBD1 (5 bases). Germline V gene lookup returns CDR1 MNHEY and CDR2 SVGAGI. Trimming left V 6 bases short and J 7 bases short, with 13 bases between. The length of the CDR3 is 14 residues. The DNA for the CDR3 is TGTGCCAGCAGCCGGCGGGACGGAAATTCACCCCTCCACTTT. Its translation is CASSRRDGNSPLHF.

This clone was recorded a few times. The CDR3: CASSVDSGNYEQYF. The CDR3 nucleotides read TGTGCCAGCAGCGTAGATAGCGGGAACTACGAGCAGTACTTC. The rearrangement links TRBV9 to TRBJ2-7; 8 bases fit TRBD2. The CDR3 is made up of 14 amino acids. Germline assignment: CDR1 SGDLS and CDR2 YYNGEE. V lost 0 bases, J lost 3 bases, and 2 bases stayed unmatched.

This clone was detected a few times. The V and J genes are TRBV10-3 and TRBJ1-1; D might be TRBD1 (5 bases). This CDR3 contains 14 residues. V lost 0 bases and J lost 6, with 11 bases in between. Germline lookup yields CDR1 ENHRY and CDR2 SYGVKD. For the CDR3, the DNA is TGTGCCATCAGTGAGTCGACGTGGGGGGCTGAAGCTTTCTTT. It codes for CAISESTWGAEAFF.

The J gene is TRBJ1-1, the V gene TRBV29-1, with D possibly being TRBD1 (6 bases). The V gene lost 5 bases and the J gene lost 6 bases, with 13 bases spanning the gap. The CDR3 length is 12 residues. Per germline, CDR1 SQVTM and CDR2 ANQGSEA. CDR3 region: CSVSTGYSEAFF. The DNA for the CDR3 is TGCAGCGTTTCTACAGGGTACTCTGAAGCTTTCTTT. The full variable domain, in which reference TRBV29-1 and TRBJ1-1 provide the parts outside the CDR3, is SAVISQKPSRDICQRGTSLTIQCQVDSQVTMMFWYRQQPGQSLTLIATANQGSEATYESGFVIDKFPISRPNLTFSTLTVSNMSPEDSSIYLCSVSTGYSEAFFGQGTRLTVV.